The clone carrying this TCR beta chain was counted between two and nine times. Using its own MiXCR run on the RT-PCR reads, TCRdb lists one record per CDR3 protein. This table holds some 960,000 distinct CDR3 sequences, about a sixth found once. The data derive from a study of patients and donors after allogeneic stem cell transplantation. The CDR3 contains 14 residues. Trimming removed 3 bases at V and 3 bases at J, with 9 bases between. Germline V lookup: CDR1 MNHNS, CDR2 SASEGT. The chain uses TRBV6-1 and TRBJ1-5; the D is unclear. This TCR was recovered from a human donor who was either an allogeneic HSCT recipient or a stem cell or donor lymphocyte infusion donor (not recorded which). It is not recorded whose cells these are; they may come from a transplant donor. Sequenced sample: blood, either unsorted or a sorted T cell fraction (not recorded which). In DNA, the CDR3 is TGTGCCAGCAGTGAGGCTCTAATCAATCAGCCCCAGCATTTT. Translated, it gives CASSEALINQPQHF.